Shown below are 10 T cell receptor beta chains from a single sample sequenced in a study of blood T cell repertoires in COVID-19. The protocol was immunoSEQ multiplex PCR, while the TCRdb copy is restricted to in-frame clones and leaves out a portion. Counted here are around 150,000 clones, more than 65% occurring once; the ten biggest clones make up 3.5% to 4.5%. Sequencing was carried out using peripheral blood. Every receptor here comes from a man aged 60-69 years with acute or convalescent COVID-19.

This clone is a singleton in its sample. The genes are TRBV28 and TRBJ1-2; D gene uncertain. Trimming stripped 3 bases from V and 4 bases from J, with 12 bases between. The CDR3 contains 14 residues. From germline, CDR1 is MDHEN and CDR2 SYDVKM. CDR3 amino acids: CASSFSWSTYGYTF. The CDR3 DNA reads TGTGCCAGCAGTTTTTCGTGGAGCACCTATGGCTACACCTTC.

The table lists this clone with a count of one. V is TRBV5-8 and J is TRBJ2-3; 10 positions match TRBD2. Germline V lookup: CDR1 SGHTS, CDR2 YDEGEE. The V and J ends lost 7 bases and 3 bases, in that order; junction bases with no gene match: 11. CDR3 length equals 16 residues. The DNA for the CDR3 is TGTGCCAGCGGAACCGCGCTAGCGGGAGTAACAGATACGCAGTATTTT. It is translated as CASGTALAGVTDTQYF.

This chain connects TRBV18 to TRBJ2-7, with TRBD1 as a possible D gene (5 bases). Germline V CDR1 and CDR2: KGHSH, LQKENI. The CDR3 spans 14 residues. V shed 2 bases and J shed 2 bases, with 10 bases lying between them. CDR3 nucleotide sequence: TGTGCCAGCTCACCAGGTAGACAGACCTACGAGCAGTACTTC. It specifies CASSPGRQTYEQYF.

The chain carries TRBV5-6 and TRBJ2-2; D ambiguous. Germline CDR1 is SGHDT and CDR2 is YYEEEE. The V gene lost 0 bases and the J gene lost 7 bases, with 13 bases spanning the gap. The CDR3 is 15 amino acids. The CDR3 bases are TGTGCCAGCAGCTTGGATTTGACAATCGGCGGGGAGCTGTTTTTT. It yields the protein CASSLDLTIGGELFF. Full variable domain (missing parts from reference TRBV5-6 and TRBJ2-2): DAGVTQSPTHLIKTRGQQVTLRCSPKSGHDTVSWYQQALGQGPQFIFQYYEEEERQRGNFPDRFSGHQFPNYSSELNVNALLLGDSALYLCASSLDLTIGGELFFGEGSRLTVL.

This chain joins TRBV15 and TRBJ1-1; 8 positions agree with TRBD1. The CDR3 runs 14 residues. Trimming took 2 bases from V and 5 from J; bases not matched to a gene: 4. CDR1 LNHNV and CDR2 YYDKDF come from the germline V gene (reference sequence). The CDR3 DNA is TGTGCCACCAGCAGATTAACAGGGGGGACTGAAGCTTTCTTT. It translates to CATSRLTGGTEAFF.

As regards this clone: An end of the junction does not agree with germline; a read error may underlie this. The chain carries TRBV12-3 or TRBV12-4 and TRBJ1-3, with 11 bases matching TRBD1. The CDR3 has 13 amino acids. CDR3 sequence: CASSLVQGQGVSF. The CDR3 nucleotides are TGTGCCAGCAGTTTAGTCCAGGGACAGGGGGTATCTTTT.

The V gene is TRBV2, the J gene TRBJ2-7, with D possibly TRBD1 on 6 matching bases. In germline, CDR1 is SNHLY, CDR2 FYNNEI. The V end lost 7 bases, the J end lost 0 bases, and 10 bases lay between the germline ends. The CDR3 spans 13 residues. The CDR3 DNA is TGTGCCAGCACTCGGACAGACTCCTACGAGCAGTACTTC. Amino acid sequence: CASTRTDSYEQYF.

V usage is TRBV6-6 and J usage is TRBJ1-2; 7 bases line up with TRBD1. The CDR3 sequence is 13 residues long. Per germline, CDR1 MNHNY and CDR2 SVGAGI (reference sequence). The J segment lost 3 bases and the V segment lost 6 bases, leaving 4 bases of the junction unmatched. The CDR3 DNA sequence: TGTGCCAGCAGACCCGGGACAGACTATGGCTACACCTTC. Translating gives CASRPGTDYGYTF.

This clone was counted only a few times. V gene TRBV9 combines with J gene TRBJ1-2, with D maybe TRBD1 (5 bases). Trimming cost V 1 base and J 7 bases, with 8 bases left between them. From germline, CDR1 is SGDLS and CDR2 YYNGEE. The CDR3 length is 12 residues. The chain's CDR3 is CASSVYQGGYTF. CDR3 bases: TGTGCCAGCAGCGTATATCAGGGTGGCTACACCTTC.

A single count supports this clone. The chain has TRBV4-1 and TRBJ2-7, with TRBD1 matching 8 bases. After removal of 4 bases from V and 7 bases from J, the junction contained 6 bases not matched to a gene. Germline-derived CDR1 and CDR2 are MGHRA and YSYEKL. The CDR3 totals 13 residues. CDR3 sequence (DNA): TGCGCCAGCAGCCTTAACAGGGGGAGAGAGCAGTACTTC. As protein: CASSLNRGREQYF.